This TCR beta chain was captured by sequencing in a study of blood T cell repertoires in COVID-19. Overall study: There were acute and convalescent COVID-19 samples, and they came from the United States, Italy and Spain. Sources were T cells, B-cell-depleted T cells, or PBMCs; the material itself was cDNA or gDNA.

Germline CDR1 is KGHSH and CDR2 is LQKENI. The CDR3 runs to 13 residues. Germline trimming cut 8 bases from V and 7 bases from J; bases unmatched to any gene: 5. This clone was seen just once. In the original processing: For nucleated cells, counts were estimated from reference gene primer amplification. Measured with immunoSEQ multiplex PCR; TCRdb has only the in-frame clones, and not every one. The DNA gave D and trimming, while V, J and clone size come from that table. The repertoire includes 90,000 to 150,000 clones, around nine tenths of them detected once, and roughly 2.2% sits in the top ten. Material for sequencing was peripheral blood. The V gene is TRBV18, the J gene TRBJ1-4, with TRBD1 identical over 9 bases. The TCR sequence derives from a woman aged 45-60 years with acute or convalescent COVID-19. As DNA, the CDR3 is TGTGCCAGCGCAGGACAGGGGACTGAAAAACTGTTTTTT. The encoded protein is CASAGQGTEKLFF.